The 18 T cell receptor beta chains below come from one sample, sequenced in a study of blood T cell repertoires in COVID-19. Assay: immunoSEQ multiplex PCR; the TCRdb copy retains only in-frame clones and omits some. The sample carries tens of thousands of clones, 90% to 95% recorded once. Sequencing was performed on peripheral blood. The receptors come from a woman aged 50 to 60 in a cohort sampled during active COVID-19.

The J gene is TRBJ2-7, the V gene TRBV5-1; D call uncertain. The CDR3 has 11 residues. The germline gives CDR1 SGHRS, CDR2 YFSETQ. V lost 6 bases and J lost 5, with 9 bases in between. CDR3 sequence (DNA): TGCGCCAGCATGAACGAGCACGAGCAGTACTTC. Its translation: CASMNEHEQYF.

The chain carries TRBV25-1 and TRBJ2-5; perhaps TRBD2 as D (5 bases). Looked up from germline, CDR1 is MGHDK and CDR2 is SYGVNS. The ends were cut back, 3 bases at V and 2 bases at J, with 13 bases in the middle. This CDR3 has 15 amino acids. The CDR3 region has the DNA TGTGCCAGCAGTGATACAGCGGATCGACAAGAGACCCAGTACTTC. This gives the protein CASSDTADRQETQYF.

This sequence joins TRBV10-3 and TRBJ2-1, with 8 bases aligning to TRBD1. Trimming cost V 2 bases and J 4 bases; bases outside gene matches: 7. CDR1 and CDR2 (germline): ENHRY, SYGVKD. This CDR3 contains 16 residues. DNA of the CDR3: TGTGCCATCAGTGAGACAGGGGGAAAGGGATACAATGAGCAGTTCTTC. Residues: CAISETGGKGYNEQFF.

The CDR3 protein is CASRGPGQGKSGELFF. CDR3 DNA: TGTGCCAGCAGGGGTCCGGGACAGGGGAAGTCCGGGGAGCTGTTTTTT. The V and J genes are TRBV28 and TRBJ2-2; 10 bases match TRBD1. After removal of 6 bases from V and 6 bases from J, the junction contained 10 bases not matched to a gene. CDR1 and CDR2 (germline): MDHEN, SYDVKM. This CDR3 comprises 16 residues.

This chain joins TRBV7-2 and TRBJ2-1; TRBD1 is a possible D gene (5 bases). Germline CDR1 reads SGHTA; CDR2 reads FQGNSA. V shed 1 base and J shed 8 bases, with 12 bases lying between them. The CDR3 sequence is 14 residues long. CDR3 protein: CASSLEAGKDEQFF. The DNA for the CDR3 is TGTGCCAGCAGCTTAGAGGCAGGGAAAGATGAGCAGTTCTTC.

This sequence joins TRBV2 and TRBJ1-3; D unresolved. This CDR3 is built from 13 residues. Germline CDR1 is SNHLY and CDR2 is FYNNEI. The ends were cut back, 10 bases at V and 0 bases at J, with 10 bases in the middle. The CDR3: CAKSTTSGNTIYF. The CDR3 DNA is TGTGCCAAGTCGACAACCTCTGGAAACACCATATATTTT.

V usage is TRBV4-1 and J usage is TRBJ1-1; the D gene is possibly TRBD1 (5 bases). This CDR3 region has 14 residues. V was trimmed by 6 bases and J by 5 bases, leaving 16 bases between them. Looked up from germline, CDR1 is MGHRA and CDR2 is YSYEKL. CDR3 nucleotide sequence: TGCGCCAGCAGTGCGCCGGGGGGGAAGACTGAAGCTTTCTTT. Protein sequence: CASSAPGGKTEAFF.

This clone was seen only once. The chain has TRBV7-2 and TRBJ2-4; 7 positions agree with TRBD1. V shed 6 bases and J 4 bases; nucleotides not matched to a gene: 3. There are 13 residues in the CDR3. Looked up from germline, CDR1 is SGHTA and CDR2 is FQGNSA. CDR3 protein: CASSLGQKNIQYF. CDR3 nucleotides: TGTGCCAGCAGTTTGGGACAGAAAAACATTCAGTACTTC.

CDR3 DNA: TGTGCCAGCAGCTTGGCAGGGTACTATGGCTACACCTTC. Translation gives CASSLAGYYGYTF. This chain links TRBV5-8 with TRBJ1-2; tentative D call: TRBD1 (5 bases). Germline CDR1 SGHTS, CDR2 YDEGEE. This CDR3 spans 13 amino acids. V was clipped by 0 bases and J by 3 bases, with 6 bases between them.

This CDR3 is CASSQGSGLRTDTQYF. Here the CDR3 DNA reads TGTGCCAGCAGCCAAGGCTCGGGACTTCGCACAGATACGCAGTATTTT. The chain links TRBV3-1 (or the pseudogene TRBV3-2) to TRBJ2-3; TRBD2 might be the D (6 bases). V was pared by 1 base and J by 1 base, with 12 bases between. CDR3 length: 16 residues. In germline, CDR1 is LGHDT, CDR2 YNNKEL (reference sequence).

The chain carries TRBV6-5 and TRBJ2-1; TRBD1 matches at 7 bases. This CDR3 is built from 15 residues. The germline gives CDR1 MNHEY, CDR2 SVGAGI. Trimming removed 7 bases from V and 1 base from J; junction bases left unmatched: 7. CDR3 sequence (DNA): TGTGCCAGCACCGTGGCAGGGGGATCCTACAATGAGCAGTTCTTC. Translated, it gives CASTVAGGSYNEQFF.

V gene TRBV5-5 combines with J gene TRBJ1-2, with 9 bases identical to TRBD1. This CDR3 is 15 amino acids long. Trimming at V came to 3 bases and at J to 4 bases, leaving 7 bases not matched to a gene. Germline CDR1 and CDR2: SGHKS and YYEKEE (reference sequence). The CDR3 DNA reads as TGTGCCAGCAGCTGGGCGGGGACAGGGAGCTATGGCTACACCTTC. Translation: CASSWAGTGSYGYTF.

This clone has more than one count but fewer than ten. The chain uses TRBV11-3 and TRBJ2-7; D is unresolved. V shed 0 bases and J shed 5 bases, with 5 bases lying between them. The V gene's germline CDR1 is SGHNT and CDR2 YENEEA. There are 12 residues in the CDR3. The CDR3 DNA sequence: TGTGCCAGCAGCTTAGAACGGGACGAGCAGTACTTC. Its translation is CASSLERDEQYF. The variable domain in full, completed from reference TRBV11-3 and TRBJ2-7, reads EAGVVQSPRYKIIEKKQPVAFWCNPISGHNTLYWYLQNLGQGPELLIRYENEEAVDDSQLPKDRFSAERLKGVDSTLKIQPAELGDSAVYLCASSLERDEQYFGPGTRLTVT.

This chain links TRBV28 with TRBJ1-5; the D gene is possibly TRBD1 (5 bases). The CDR3 has 13 amino acids. V shed 11 bases and J shed 2 bases, with 13 bases lying between them. The V gene's germline CDR1 is MDHEN and CDR2 SYDVKM. The CDR3 coding sequence is TGTGCCGCGGTGGACACCCGCAATCAGCCCCAGCATTTT. Its translation is CAAVDTRNQPQHF.

This clone was seen just once. The chain employs TRBV21-1 and TRBJ1-1; the table gives TRBD1 as D, unverified against the DNA. TRBV21-1 is described as a pseudogene. This CDR3 is built from 19 residues. For the CDR3, the DNA is TGTGCCAGCAGCAAAAGGGGGTGGGCAGGTAGCCTCATGAACACTGAAGCTTTCTTT. The encoded protein is CASSKRGWAGSLMNTEAFF.

The CDR3, as DNA: TGCGCCAGCAGCCAAGGAGACTACTCTGGAAACACCATATATTTT. Protein sequence: CASSQGDYSGNTIYF. The rearrangement joins TRBV4-1 to TRBJ1-3; no firm D call. Germline V gene data show CDR1 as MGHRA and CDR2 as YSYEKL. This CDR3 has 15 amino acids. V lost 1 base, J lost 0 bases, and 7 bases lay in between.

The chain recombines TRBV28 with TRBJ2-3, with 9 bases matching TRBD2. The CDR3 is 16 amino acids. Unmatched junction bases numbered 6, after V lost 4 bases and J lost 1 base. The germline V gene encodes CDR1 MDHEN and CDR2 SYDVKM. CDR3 in DNA: TGTGCCAGCAGTTCAAGGACTAGCGATCGCACAGATACGCAGTATTTT. It encodes CASSSRTSDRTDTQYF.

This chain uses TRBV13 with TRBJ2-7, with 7 bases aligning to TRBD1. The germline CDR1 and CDR2 sequences are PRHDT and FYEKMQ (reference sequence). Losses at the gene ends were 5 bases for V and 2 bases for J; bases not matched to a gene: 12. This CDR3 is built from 16 residues. DNA for the CDR3: TGTGCCAGCAGCAGTCGACAGGGAGAAGGGGCCTACGAGCAGTACTTC. Translating gives CASSSRQGEGAYEQYF.